The sequence of this T cell receptor beta chain was determined in a study of cytomegalovirus exposure and HLA in healthy donors. Study findings and constraints: Among TCR sequences, most were rare, though some public TCRs appeared in many donors.

The CDR3 runs to 14 residues. CDR1 SQVTM and CDR2 ANQGSEA come from the germline V gene. With V trimmed by 6 bases and J by 6 bases, 13 bases remained unmatched. As for this clone: The antigen is undetermined.

The PCR employed 60 Vbeta primers together with 13 Jbeta primers. Assay: immunoSEQ multiplex PCR; the TCRdb copy retains only in-frame clones and omits some. The table records roughly 150,000 clones, about 78% of them present only once. The sequence was obtained from a male donor in good health and CMV-seronegative. The specimen was PBMCs. The chain carries TRBV29-1 and TRBJ2-5; 7 bases line up with TRBD1. The CDR3 nucleotides are TGCAGCGTACGAGACAGGGTGTCGGGAAAGACCCAGTACTTC. It translates to CSVRDRVSGKTQYF.